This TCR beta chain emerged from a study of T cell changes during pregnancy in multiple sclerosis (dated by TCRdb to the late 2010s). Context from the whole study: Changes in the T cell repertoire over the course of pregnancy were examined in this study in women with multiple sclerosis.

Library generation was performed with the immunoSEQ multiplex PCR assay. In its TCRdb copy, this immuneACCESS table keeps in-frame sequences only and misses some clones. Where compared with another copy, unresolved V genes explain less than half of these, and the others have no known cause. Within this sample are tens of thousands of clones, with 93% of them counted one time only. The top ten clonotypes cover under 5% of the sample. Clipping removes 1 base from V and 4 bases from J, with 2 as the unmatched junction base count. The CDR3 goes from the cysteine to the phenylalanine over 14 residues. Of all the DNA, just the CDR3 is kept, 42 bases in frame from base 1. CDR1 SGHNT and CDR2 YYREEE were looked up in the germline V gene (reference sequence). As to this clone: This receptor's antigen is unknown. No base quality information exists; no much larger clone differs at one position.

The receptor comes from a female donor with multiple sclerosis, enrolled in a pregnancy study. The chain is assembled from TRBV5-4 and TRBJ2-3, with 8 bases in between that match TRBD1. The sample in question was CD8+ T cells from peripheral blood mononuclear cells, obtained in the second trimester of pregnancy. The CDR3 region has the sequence CASSLTTGADTQYF. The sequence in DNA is TGTGCCAGCAGCTTGACGACAGGGGCAGATACGCAGTATTTT.